The 5 T cell receptor beta chains presented below share a single source sample, sequenced in a study of T cells after yellow fever vaccination. TCRdb processed the 5' RACE reads anew with MiXCR; each CDR3 protein has one entry. This sample carries 120,000 or so distinct CDR3 sequences, roughly 15% of them seen once, and the ten largest clones take roughly 47%. Here the sequenced sample was CD8+ T cells sorted from PBMCs, taken 5 days after the yellow fever booster vaccination. These receptors were obtained from a man aged 18 to 29 who received the YFV17D yellow fever vaccine.

The V and J genes are TRBV6-6 and TRBJ2-3, with 7 bases that match TRBD1. Looked up from germline, CDR1 is MNHNY and CDR2 is SVGAGI (reference sequence). Germline trimming cut 0 bases from V and 2 bases from J; bases unmatched to any gene: 5. CDR3 length equals 16 residues. CDR3 amino acids: CASSYSPDRNTDTQYF. CDR3 in DNA: TGTGCCAGCAGTTACTCACCGGACAGGAACACAGATACGCAGTATTTT.

This clonotype has a count of ten or more. In nucleotides, the CDR3 is TGCGCCAGCAGCCAAGGGGGGAACACTGAAGCTTTCTTT. This sequence encodes CASSQGGNTEAFF. The chain has TRBV4-3 and TRBJ1-1; D is unclear. V lost 1 base and J lost 1, with 4 bases in between. The V gene's germline CDR1 is LGHNA and CDR2 YSLEER. The length of the CDR3 is 13 residues.

The chain uses TRBV27 and TRBJ2-2; 7 positions agree with TRBD1. Germline trimming cut 5 bases from V and 2 bases from J; bases unmatched to any gene: 11. Germline V lookup: CDR1 MNHEY, CDR2 SMNVEV (reference sequence). The CDR3 covers 17 residues. CDR3 in amino acids: CASSGEYGTENTGELFF. DNA for the CDR3: TGTGCCAGCAGTGGCGAATATGGGACAGAAAACACCGGGGAGCTGTTTTTT.

The V gene is TRBV4-2, the J gene TRBJ2-2; D unclear. The V end was cut by 1 base, the J end by 4 bases, with 7 bases between. Per germline, CDR1 LGHNA and CDR2 YNFKEQ. This CDR3 contains 14 residues. This CDR3 reads CASSQATLTGELFF. In DNA, the CDR3 is TGTGCCAGCAGCCAAGCGACGCTCACCGGGGAGCTGTTTTTT.

The CDR3 sequence: CASSPSAGDLSTDTQYF. CDR3 bases: TGTGCCAGCAGCCCTTCAGCGGGGGACCTAAGCACAGATACGCAGTATTTT. The chain joins TRBV12-3 or TRBV12-4 to TRBJ2-3; 8 bases are a match to TRBD2. The CDR3 totals 17 residues. Losses at the gene ends were 6 bases for V and 0 bases for J; bases not matched to a gene: 11.